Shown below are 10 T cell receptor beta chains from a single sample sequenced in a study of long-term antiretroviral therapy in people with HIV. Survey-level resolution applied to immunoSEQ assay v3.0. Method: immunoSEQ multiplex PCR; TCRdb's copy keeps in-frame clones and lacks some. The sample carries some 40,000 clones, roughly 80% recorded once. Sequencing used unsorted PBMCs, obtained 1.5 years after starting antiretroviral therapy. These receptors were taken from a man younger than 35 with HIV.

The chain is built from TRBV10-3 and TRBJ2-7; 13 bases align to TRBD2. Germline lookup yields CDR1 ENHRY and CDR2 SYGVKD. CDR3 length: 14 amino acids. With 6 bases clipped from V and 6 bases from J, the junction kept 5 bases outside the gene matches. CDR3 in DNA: TGTGCCATCAGAGGACTAGCGGGAGCGGCCGAGCAGTACTTC. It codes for CAIRGLAGAAEQYF.

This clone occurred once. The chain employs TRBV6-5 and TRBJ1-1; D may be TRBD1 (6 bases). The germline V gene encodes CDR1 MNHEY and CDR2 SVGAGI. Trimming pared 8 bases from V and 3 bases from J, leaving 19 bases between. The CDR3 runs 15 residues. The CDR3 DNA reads TGTGCCAGCTCAGCAGAGGGGGAAGGGTACACTGAAGCTTTCTTT. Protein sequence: CASSAEGEGYTEAFF.

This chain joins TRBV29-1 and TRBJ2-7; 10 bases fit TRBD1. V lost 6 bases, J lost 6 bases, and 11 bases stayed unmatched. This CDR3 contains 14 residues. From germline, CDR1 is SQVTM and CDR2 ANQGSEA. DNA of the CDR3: TGCAGCGTCTCGACAGGGGGCGTTATGGGCGAGCAGTACTTC. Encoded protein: CSVSTGGVMGEQYF.

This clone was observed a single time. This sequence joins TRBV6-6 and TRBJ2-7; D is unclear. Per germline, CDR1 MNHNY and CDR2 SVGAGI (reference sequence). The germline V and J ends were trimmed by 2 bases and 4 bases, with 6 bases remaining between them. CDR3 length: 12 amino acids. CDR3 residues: CASSYVSYEQYF. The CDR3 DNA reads TGTGCCAGCAGTTACGTAAGTTACGAGCAGTACTTC.

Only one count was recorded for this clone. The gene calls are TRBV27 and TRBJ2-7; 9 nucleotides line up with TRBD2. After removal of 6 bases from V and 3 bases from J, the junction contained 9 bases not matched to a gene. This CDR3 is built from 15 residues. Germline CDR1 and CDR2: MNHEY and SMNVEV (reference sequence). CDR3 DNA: TGTGCCAGCAGCCCCCAGCGGGGGGAACTCTACGAGCAGTACTTC. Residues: CASSPQRGELYEQYF.

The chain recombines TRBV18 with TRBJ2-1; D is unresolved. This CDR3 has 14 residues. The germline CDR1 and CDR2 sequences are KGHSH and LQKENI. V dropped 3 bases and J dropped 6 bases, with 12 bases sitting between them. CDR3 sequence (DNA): TGTGCCAGCTCACCCCTGACCACCTCCAATGAGCAGTTCTTC. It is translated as CASSPLTTSNEQFF.

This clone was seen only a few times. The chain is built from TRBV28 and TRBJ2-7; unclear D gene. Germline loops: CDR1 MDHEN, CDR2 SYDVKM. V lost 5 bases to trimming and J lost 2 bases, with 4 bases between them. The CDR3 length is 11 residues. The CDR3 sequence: CASSHTYEQYF. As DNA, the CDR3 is TGTGCCAGCAGTCACACCTACGAGCAGTACTTC.

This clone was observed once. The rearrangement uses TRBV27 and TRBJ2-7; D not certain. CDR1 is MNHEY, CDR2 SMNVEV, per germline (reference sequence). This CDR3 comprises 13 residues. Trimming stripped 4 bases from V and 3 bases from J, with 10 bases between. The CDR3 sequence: CASSYDIDYEQYF. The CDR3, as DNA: TGTGCCAGCAGTTATGACATAGACTACGAGCAGTACTTC.

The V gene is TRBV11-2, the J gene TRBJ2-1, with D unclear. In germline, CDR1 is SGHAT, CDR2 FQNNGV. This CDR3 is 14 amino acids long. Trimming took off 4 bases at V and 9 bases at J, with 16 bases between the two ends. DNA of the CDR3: TGTGCCAGCAGCTCTGATAGGACCCCGGGTGAGCAGTTCTTC. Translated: CASSSDRTPGEQFF.

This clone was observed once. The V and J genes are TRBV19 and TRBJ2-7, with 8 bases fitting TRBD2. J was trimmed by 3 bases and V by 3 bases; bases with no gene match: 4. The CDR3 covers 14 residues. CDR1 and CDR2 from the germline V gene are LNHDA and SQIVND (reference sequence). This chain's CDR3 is CASSIRAGGYEQYF. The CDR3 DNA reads TGTGCCAGTAGTATTCGGGCGGGAGGCTACGAGCAGTACTTC.